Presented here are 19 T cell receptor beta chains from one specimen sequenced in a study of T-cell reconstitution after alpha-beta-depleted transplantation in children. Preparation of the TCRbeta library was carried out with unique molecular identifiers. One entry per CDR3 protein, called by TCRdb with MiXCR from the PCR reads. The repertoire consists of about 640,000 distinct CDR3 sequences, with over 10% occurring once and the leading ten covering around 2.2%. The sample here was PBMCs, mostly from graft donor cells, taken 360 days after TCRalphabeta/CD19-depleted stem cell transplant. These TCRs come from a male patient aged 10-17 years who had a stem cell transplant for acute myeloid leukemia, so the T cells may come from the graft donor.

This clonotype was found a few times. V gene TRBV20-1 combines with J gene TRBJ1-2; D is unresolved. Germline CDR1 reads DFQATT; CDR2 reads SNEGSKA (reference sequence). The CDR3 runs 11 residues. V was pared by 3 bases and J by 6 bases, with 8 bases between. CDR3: CSASGSHGYTF. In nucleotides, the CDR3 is TGCAGTGCTAGTGGCAGCCATGGCTACACCTTC.

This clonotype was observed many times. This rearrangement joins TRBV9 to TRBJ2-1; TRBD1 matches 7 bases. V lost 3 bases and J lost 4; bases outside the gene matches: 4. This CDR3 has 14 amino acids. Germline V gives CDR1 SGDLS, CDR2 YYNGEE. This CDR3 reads CASSARQGYNEQFF. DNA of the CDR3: TGTGCCAGCAGCGCCCGACAGGGATACAATGAGCAGTTCTTC.

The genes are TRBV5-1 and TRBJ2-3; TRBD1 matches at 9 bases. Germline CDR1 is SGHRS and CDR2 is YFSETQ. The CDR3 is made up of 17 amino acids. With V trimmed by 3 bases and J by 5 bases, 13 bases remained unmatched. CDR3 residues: CASSYTGGAYIGDTQYF. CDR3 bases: TGCGCCAGCAGCTACACAGGGGGCGCATACATAGGAGATACGCAGTATTTT.

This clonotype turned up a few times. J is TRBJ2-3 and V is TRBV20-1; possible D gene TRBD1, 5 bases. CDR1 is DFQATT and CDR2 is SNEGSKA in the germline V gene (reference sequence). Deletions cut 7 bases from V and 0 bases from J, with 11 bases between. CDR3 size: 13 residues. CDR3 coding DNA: TGCAGTGGTCAGGGTACTAGCACAGATACGCAGTATTTT. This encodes CSGQGTSTDTQYF.

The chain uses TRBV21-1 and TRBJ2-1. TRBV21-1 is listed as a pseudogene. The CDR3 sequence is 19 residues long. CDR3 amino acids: CARAPRNGVLHSSYNEQFF. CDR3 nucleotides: TGTGCCAGGGCACCTCGGAATGGCGTACTACACTCCTCCTACAATGAGCAGTTCTTC.

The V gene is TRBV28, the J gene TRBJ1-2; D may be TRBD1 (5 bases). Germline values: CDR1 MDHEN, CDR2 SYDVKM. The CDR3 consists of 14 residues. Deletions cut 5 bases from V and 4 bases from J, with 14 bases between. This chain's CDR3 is CASSGGLLPYGYTF. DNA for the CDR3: TGTGCCAGCAGTGGGGGTCTGCTGCCCTATGGCTACACCTTC.

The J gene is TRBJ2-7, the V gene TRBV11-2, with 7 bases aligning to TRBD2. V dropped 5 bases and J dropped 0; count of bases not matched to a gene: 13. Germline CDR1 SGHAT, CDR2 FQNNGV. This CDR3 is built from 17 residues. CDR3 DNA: TGTGCCAGCAGCCTTACGTGGGACTACACTCTCTCCTACGAGCAGTACTTC. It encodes CASSLTWDYTLSYEQYF.

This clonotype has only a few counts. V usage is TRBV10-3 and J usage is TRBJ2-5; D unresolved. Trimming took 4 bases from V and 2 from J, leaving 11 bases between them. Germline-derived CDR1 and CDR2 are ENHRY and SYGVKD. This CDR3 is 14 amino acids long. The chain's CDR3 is CAISGMGWQETQYF. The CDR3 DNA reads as TGTGCCATCAGTGGAATGGGCTGGCAAGAGACCCAGTACTTC.

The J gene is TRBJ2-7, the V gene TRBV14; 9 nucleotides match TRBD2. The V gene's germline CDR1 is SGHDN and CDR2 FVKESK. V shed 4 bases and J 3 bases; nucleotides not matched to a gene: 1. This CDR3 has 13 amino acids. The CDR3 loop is CASSRSGSYEQYF. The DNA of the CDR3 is TGTGCCAGCAGCCGTAGCGGGAGCTACGAGCAGTACTTC.

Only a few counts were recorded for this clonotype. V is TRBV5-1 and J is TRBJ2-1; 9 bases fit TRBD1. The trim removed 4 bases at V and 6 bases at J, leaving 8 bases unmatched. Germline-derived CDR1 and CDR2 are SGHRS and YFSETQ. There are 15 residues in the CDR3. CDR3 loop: CASSLNRGLANEQFF. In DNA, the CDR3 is TGCGCCAGCAGCCTCAACAGGGGGCTGGCCAATGAGCAGTTCTTC.

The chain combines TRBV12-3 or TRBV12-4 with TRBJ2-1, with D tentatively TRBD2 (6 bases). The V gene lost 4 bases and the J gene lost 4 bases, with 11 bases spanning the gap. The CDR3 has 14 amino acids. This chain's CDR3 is CASSSASVYNEQFF. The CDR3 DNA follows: TGTGCCAGCAGTTCCGCTAGCGTGTACAATGAGCAGTTCTTC.

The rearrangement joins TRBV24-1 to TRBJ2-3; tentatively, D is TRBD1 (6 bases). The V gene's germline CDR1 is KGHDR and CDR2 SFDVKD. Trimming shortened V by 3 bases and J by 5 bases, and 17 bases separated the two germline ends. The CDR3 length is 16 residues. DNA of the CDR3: TGTGCCACCAGTGATCGAACAGGGAAAGCTGGAGATACGCAGTATTTT. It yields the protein CATSDRTGKAGDTQYF.

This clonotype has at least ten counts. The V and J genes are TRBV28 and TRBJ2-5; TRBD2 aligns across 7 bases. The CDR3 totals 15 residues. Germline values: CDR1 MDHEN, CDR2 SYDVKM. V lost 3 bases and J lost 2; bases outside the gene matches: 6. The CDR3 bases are TGTGCCAGCAGTTTGTTAGCGGGTAGACAAGAGACCCAGTACTTC. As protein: CASSLLAGRQETQYF.

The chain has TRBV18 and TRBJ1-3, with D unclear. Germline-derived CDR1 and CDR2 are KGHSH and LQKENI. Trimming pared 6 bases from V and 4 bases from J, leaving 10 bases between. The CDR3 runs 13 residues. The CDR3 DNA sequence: TGTGCCAGCTCTTCCATCGGGGGAAACACCATATATTTT. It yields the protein CASSSIGGNTIYF.

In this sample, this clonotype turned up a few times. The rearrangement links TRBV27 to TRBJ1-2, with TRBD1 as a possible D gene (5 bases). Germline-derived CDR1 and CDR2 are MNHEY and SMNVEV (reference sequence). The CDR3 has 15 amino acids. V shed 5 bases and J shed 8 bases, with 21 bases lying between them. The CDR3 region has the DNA TGTGCCAGCAGTACCCAAGGGACGGGCTTAAGCGGCTACACCTTC. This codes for CASSTQGTGLSGYTF.

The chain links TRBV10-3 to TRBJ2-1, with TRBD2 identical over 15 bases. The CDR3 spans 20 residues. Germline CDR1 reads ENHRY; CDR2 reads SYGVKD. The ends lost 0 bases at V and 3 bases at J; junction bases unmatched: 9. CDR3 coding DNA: TGTGCCATCAGTGAGTCTGGACTAGCGGGAGGGCCTACTTACTACAATGAGCAGTTCTTC. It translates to CAISESGLAGGPTYYNEQFF.

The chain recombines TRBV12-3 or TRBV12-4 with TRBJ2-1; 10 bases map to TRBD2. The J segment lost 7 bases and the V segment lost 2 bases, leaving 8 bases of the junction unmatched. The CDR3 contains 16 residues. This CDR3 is CASSLWSSGSSNEQFF. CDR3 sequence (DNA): TGTGCCAGCAGTTTATGGTCTAGCGGGAGTAGTAATGAGCAGTTCTTC.

CDR3 protein: CASRTGQGHTGELFF. In DNA form, the CDR3 reads TGTGCCAGCAGGACCGGACAGGGGCACACCGGGGAGCTGTTTTTT. This chain links TRBV12-3 or TRBV12-4 with TRBJ2-2; TRBD1 aligns across 9 bases. Losses at the gene ends were 6 bases for V and 3 bases for J; bases not matched to a gene: 5. The CDR3 has 15 amino acids.

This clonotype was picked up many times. CDR3 sequence: CASSPGTGVEYTQYF. The CDR3 DNA reads TGTGCCAGCAGCCCCGGGACAGGGGTGGAATATACGCAGTATTTT. V and J are TRBV7-8 and TRBJ2-3; TRBD1 aligns across 10 bases. Losses at the gene ends were 5 bases for V and 7 bases for J; bases not matched to a gene: 9. The CDR3 is 15 residues long. Germline CDR1 and CDR2: SGHVS and FQNEAQ.